This TCR beta chain stems from a study of blood T cell repertoires in COVID-19 (dated by TCRdb to about 2020). Concerning the study at large: The collaborator samples originated in the United States, Italy and Spain and spanned the acute and convalescent phases of COVID-19. The material from the prospective study consisted of cDNA or gDNA derived from T cells, B-cell-depleted T cells, or PBMCs. Nearly every sample came with metadata listing a de-identified subject ID, COVID-19 status, age in years and sex. Samples were obtained from the ongoing ImmuneRACE study (first 160 participants) and from about 1,300 subjects provided by 6 global collaborators. Deeply sampled blood TCRbeta repertoires from subjects exposed to, actively infected with, or recovered from COVID-19 were included in the dataset. Where available, HLA class I and class II types were taken from metadata supplied by the sample provider and were not determined by assay-based typing. The repertoires were released in a freely available public database meant as a resource for research on the immune response to SARS-CoV-2.

Overall results and qualifications from the work: Clinical and demographic metadata were provided uncurated, with the amount varying by source and participant.

Collaborating institutions collected whole blood in K2EDTA tubes following their own protocols. For TCRbeta analysis, collaborator samples were shipped as frozen whole blood, as isolated PBMCs, or as DNA extracted from either sample type. TCRbeta CDR3 regions were amplified from genomic DNA using the immunoSEQ Assay, a bias-controlled multiplex PCR. The published analysis was carried out like this. The number of nucleated cells in each sample was estimated from the amplification of reference gene primers within the assay. Sequence reads were collapsed and filtered to measure the absolute abundance of every unique TCRbeta CDR3 rearrangement. Productive Simpson clonality was computed per sample as the square root of Simpson's diversity index over productive rearrangements. What TCRdb holds here is the immuneACCESS table cut down to in-frame rearrangements. Part of the clones is not present; checked against another copy, under half of the missing clones reflect an unresolved V gene, and the others are unexplained. The D gene and trimming were derived from the DNA, and the V and J assignments and clone size from that table. This sample has 110,000 to 150,000 clones in its table, and roughly 85% of those were observed once. Around 2.9% of the sample rests with the top ten.

As regards this clone: The antigen it binds to is not known. Base quality data are lacking; no much larger clone is found one base away.

The CDR3 runs 18 residues from the cysteine to the phenylalanine. Here the CDR3 DNA is all that survives: 54 bases in frame from base 1. V ends up 1 base short and J 0 bases short, with an unmatched junction base count of 9. In the germline V gene, CDR1 corresponds to MGHRA and CDR2 to YSYEKL. The chain links TRBV4-1 with TRBJ2-3; 8 bases in the junction line up with TRBD1. The clonotype originates from a middle-aged man with acute or convalescent COVID-19. Sequenced sample: peripheral blood. The CDR3 protein sequence reads: CASSQGSVGQGSTDTQYF. The nucleotide sequence reads TGCGCCAGCAGCCAAGGTTCCGTTGGACAGGGTAGCACAGATACGCAGTATTTT.